The rows below give T cell receptor beta chains drawn from one sample of a study of CD8 T cells in Susac syndrome. TCRdb recomputed calls from the immunoSEQ multiplex PCR reads with MiXCR, one row per CDR3 protein. The table includes around 200,000 distinct CDR3 sequences, around 95% detected once. The sample taken for sequencing was CD4+ T cells from PBMCs. The receptor source for this set is a human donor in good health. The CDR3 runs from the conserved cysteine through the conserved F or W. The D gene is left open where the match is weak. The size field is filled for only some rows; it gives once, few, many or a size class.

d_call: .; v_call: TRBV7-6; j_call: TRBJ1-5; clone_size: .; cdr3_nt: TGTGCCAGCAGCTTAGGGGGGGGCGTAGACAGGATGGGCAATCAGCCCCAGCATTTT; cdr3_aa: CASSLGGGVDRMGNQPQHF
d_call: TRBD1; v_call: TRBV30; j_call: TRBJ2-1; clone_size: .; cdr3_nt: TGTGCCTGGAGTACCGGGACAGGAAGGTTCTTC; cdr3_aa: CAWSTGTGRFF
d_call: .; v_call: TRBV25-1; j_call: TRBJ2-7; clone_size: .; cdr3_nt: TGTGCCAGCAGTGAATTTGGGGACGCCTACGAGCAGTACTTC; cdr3_aa: CASSEFGDAYEQYF
d_call: .; v_call: TRBV5-1; j_call: TRBJ1-2; clone_size: .; cdr3_nt: TGCGCCAGCAGCTTGGGTACAGATGGCTACACCTTC; cdr3_aa: CASSLGTDGYTF
d_call: TRBD1; v_call: TRBV20-1; j_call: TRBJ1-5; clone_size: .; cdr3_nt: TGCAGTGCTGGTCCGGGACAGGGACAGCCCCAGCATTTT; cdr3_aa: CSAGPGQGQPQHF
d_call: .; v_call: TRBV9; j_call: TRBJ1-1; clone_size: .; cdr3_nt: TGTGCCAGCAGCGTGCAGGGTTCCGGCACTGAAGCTTTCTTT; cdr3_aa: CASSVQGSGTEAFF
d_call: .; v_call: TRBV5-1; j_call: TRBJ2-2; clone_size: .; cdr3_nt: TGCGCCAGCAGCTTGGAGCCCGTGGGCGACACCGGGGAGCTGTTTTTT; cdr3_aa: CASSLEPVGDTGELFF
d_call: .; v_call: TRBV12-3/TRBV12-4; j_call: TRBJ1-1; clone_size: .; cdr3_nt: TGTGCCAGCAGTCCGGGGGGGGGAGCTGAAGCTTTCTTT; cdr3_aa: CASSPGGGAEAFF
d_call: TRBD2; v_call: TRBV6-2/TRBV6-3; j_call: TRBJ2-3; clone_size: .; cdr3_nt: TGTGCCAGCAGTGCCTCCGGGGGGTATCGCACAGATACGCAGTATTTT; cdr3_aa: CASSASGGYRTDTQYF
d_call: .; v_call: TRBV9; j_call: TRBJ2-3; clone_size: .; cdr3_nt: TGTGCCAGCAGCGTTCTGCAGGACACAGATACGCAGTATTTT; cdr3_aa: CASSVLQDTDTQYF
d_call: .; v_call: TRBV4-1; j_call: TRBJ2-7; clone_size: .; cdr3_nt: TGCGCCAGCAGCGTGATGACTGGGAGCTCCTACGAGCAGTACTTC; cdr3_aa: CASSVMTGSSYEQYF
d_call: .; v_call: TRBV28; j_call: TRBJ1-5; clone_size: .; cdr3_nt: TGTGCCAGCAGTTTATGGGATTTGGGAGGGGCGAGGCAGCCCCAGCATTTT; cdr3_aa: CASSLWDLGGARQPQHF
d_call: TRBD2; v_call: TRBV12-3/TRBV12-4; j_call: TRBJ2-5; clone_size: .; cdr3_nt: TGTGCCAGCAGTTTAGGCGCGGGAGTGGAGACCCAGTACTTC; cdr3_aa: CASSLGAGVETQYF
d_call: .; v_call: TRBV7-9; j_call: TRBJ2-6; clone_size: .; cdr3_nt: TGTGCCCTGGGAGGGGCCAACGTCCTGACTTTC; cdr3_aa: CALGGANVLTF
d_call: .; v_call: TRBV12-3/TRBV12-4; j_call: TRBJ1-4; clone_size: few; cdr3_nt: TGTGCCAGCAGTTTACAGGGAGAAAAACTGTTTTTT; cdr3_aa: CASSLQGEKLFF
d_call: .; v_call: TRBV29-1; j_call: TRBJ1-1; clone_size: .; cdr3_nt: TGCAGCGTTGAAGAAACCGGGGCGCGGGGTGAAGCTTTCTTT; cdr3_aa: CSVEETGARGEAFF
d_call: TRBD1; v_call: TRBV13; j_call: TRBJ1-1; clone_size: .; cdr3_nt: TGTGCCAGCACCGCCGGGACAGGGGGGAAGGACGGCACTGAAGCTTTCTTT; cdr3_aa: CASTAGTGGKDGTEAFF
d_call: TRBD1; v_call: TRBV3-1; j_call: TRBJ2-3; clone_size: .; cdr3_nt: TGTGCCAGCAGCCCCGGGACAGGACAAGATACGCAGTATTTT; cdr3_aa: CASSPGTGQDTQYF
d_call: .; v_call: TRBV4-3; j_call: TRBJ2-3; clone_size: once; cdr3_nt: TGCGCCAGCAGCCAGGGTTTGGGGGATATTGGAGATACGCAGTATTTT; cdr3_aa: CASSQGLGDIGDTQYF
d_call: .; v_call: TRBV14; j_call: TRBJ2-1; clone_size: .; cdr3_nt: TGTGCCAGCAGTCTCTACTCGAGCTCCTACAATGAGCAGTTCTTC; cdr3_aa: CASSLYSSSYNEQFF
d_call: .; v_call: TRBV7-8; j_call: TRBJ1-1; clone_size: .; cdr3_nt: TGTGCCAGCAGCTCCAGTCGGAGTACTGAAGCTTTCTTT; cdr3_aa: CASSSSRSTEAFF
d_call: .; v_call: TRBV3-1; j_call: TRBJ2-5; clone_size: .; cdr3_nt: TGTGCCAGCAGTCCGGGACAACGAGTAGAGACCCAGTACTTC; cdr3_aa: CASSPGQRVETQYF
d_call: TRBD1; v_call: TRBV12-3/TRBV12-4; j_call: TRBJ1-2; clone_size: once; cdr3_nt: TGTGCCAGCAGTTTGGGACAGATGACCTATGGCTACACCTTC; cdr3_aa: CASSLGQMTYGYTF
d_call: .; v_call: TRBV24-1; j_call: TRBJ2-1; clone_size: .; cdr3_nt: TGTGCCACCCGCCCGGGAGAGGGTGCTGAGCAGTTCTTC; cdr3_aa: CATRPGEGAEQFF
d_call: .; v_call: TRBV3-1; j_call: TRBJ2-6; clone_size: .; cdr3_nt: TGTGCCAGCAGTGTAACAGAAGGGGCCAACGTCCTGACTTTC; cdr3_aa: CASSVTEGANVLTF
d_call: .; v_call: TRBV12-5; j_call: TRBJ2-3; clone_size: .; cdr3_nt: TGTGCTAGTGCCATGCTGGATACGCAGTATTTT; cdr3_aa: CASAMLDTQYF
d_call: .; v_call: TRBV29-1; j_call: TRBJ2-5; clone_size: .; cdr3_nt: TGCAGCGTTGACGGTGATCGTAGCCAAGAGACCCAGTACTTC; cdr3_aa: CSVDGDRSQETQYF
d_call: .; v_call: TRBV3-1; j_call: TRBJ1-1; clone_size: .; cdr3_nt: TGTGCCAGCAGCCAAGATTGGGGGGGTTGGACTGAAGCTTTCTTT; cdr3_aa: CASSQDWGGWTEAFF
d_call: .; v_call: TRBV29-1; j_call: TRBJ2-5; clone_size: .; cdr3_nt: TGCAGCTCGTACGGGACATACCAAGAGACCCAGTACTTC; cdr3_aa: CSSYGTYQETQYF
d_call: .; v_call: TRBV29-1; j_call: TRBJ2-1; clone_size: .; cdr3_nt: TGCAGCGTTCGACTACCACCGGGGTACAATGAGCAGTTCTTC; cdr3_aa: CSVRLPPGYNEQFF
d_call: .; v_call: TRBV20-1; j_call: TRBJ2-3; clone_size: .; cdr3_nt: TGCAGTGCTAGAGACTGGAGCGGAGGCGGCGATACGCAGTATTTT; cdr3_aa: CSARDWSGGGDTQYF
d_call: .; v_call: TRBV12-3/TRBV12-4; j_call: TRBJ2-7; clone_size: .; cdr3_nt: TGTGCCAGCAGACCGGGTGGGAGCTCCTACGAGCAGTACTTC; cdr3_aa: CASRPGGSSYEQYF
d_call: TRBD1; v_call: TRBV27; j_call: TRBJ2-7; clone_size: .; cdr3_nt: TGTGCCAGCAGTGGACAGGGTCCCTACGAGCAGTACTTC; cdr3_aa: CASSGQGPYEQYF
d_call: TRBD1; v_call: TRBV29-1; j_call: TRBJ2-7; clone_size: .; cdr3_nt: TGCAGCGTTGGGACAGGGTGGGACGAGCAGTACTTC; cdr3_aa: CSVGTGWDEQYF
d_call: .; v_call: TRBV27; j_call: TRBJ1-2; clone_size: .; cdr3_nt: TGTGCCAGCAGTTTTCCTGGGGCTGGCTACACCTTC; cdr3_aa: CASSFPGAGYTF
d_call: TRBD1; v_call: TRBV5-1; j_call: TRBJ2-1; clone_size: .; cdr3_nt: TGCGCCAGCAGCTCGGACAGGGTAGAGTACAATGAGCAGTTCTTC; cdr3_aa: CASSSDRVEYNEQFF
d_call: .; v_call: TRBV23-1; j_call: TRBJ2-2; clone_size: once; cdr3_nt: TGCGCCAGCTCCCACACCGGGGCTAACACCGGGGAGCTGTTTTTT; cdr3_aa: CASSHTGANTGELFF